This T cell receptor beta chain appears in the sequencing data of a study of T cell responses to AZD1222 COVID-19 vaccine. Sequenced by immunoSEQ multiplex PCR; TCRdb stores in-frame clones only, minus some. This repertoire shows tens of thousands of clones, over 75% found once; its top ten account for around 21%. Sequenced material: peripheral blood, taken on day 0 of AZD1222 vaccination. This TCR was sampled from an adult in good health.

CDR3 DNA: TGTGCCAGCAGTGAAGTCCCACAGGGAAACGGGGAGCTGTTTTTT. It codes for CASSEVPQGNGELFF. This chain links TRBV25-1 with TRBJ2-2; D perhaps matches TRBD1 (6 bases). This CDR3 spans 15 amino acids. Trimming cost V 2 bases and J 7 bases, with 14 bases left between them. Germline CDR1 reads MGHDK; CDR2 reads SYGVNS. The variable domain in full, with the rest retrieved from reference TRBV25-1 and TRBJ2-2, is EADIYQTPRYLVIGTGKKITLECSQTMGHDKMYWYQQDPGMELHLIHYSYGVNSTEKGDLSSESTVSRIRTEHFPLTLESARPSHTSQYLCASSEVPQGNGELFFGEGSRLTVL.